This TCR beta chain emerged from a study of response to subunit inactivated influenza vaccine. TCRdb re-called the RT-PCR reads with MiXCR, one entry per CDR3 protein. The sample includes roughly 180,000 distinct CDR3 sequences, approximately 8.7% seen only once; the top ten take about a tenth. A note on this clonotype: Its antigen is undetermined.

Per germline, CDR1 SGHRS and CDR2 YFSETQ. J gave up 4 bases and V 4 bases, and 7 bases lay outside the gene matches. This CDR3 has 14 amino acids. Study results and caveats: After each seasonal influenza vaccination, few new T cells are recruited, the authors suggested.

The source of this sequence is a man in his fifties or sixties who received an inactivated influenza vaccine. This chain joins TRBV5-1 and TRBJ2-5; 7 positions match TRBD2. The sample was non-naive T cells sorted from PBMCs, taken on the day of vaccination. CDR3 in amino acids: CASSPSGWGETQYF. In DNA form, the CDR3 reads TGCGCCAGCAGCCCTAGCGGTTGGGGAGAGACCCAGTACTTC. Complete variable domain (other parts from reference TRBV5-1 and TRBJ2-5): KAGVTQTPRYLIKTRGQQVTLSCSPISGHRSVSWYQQTPGQGLQFLFEYFSETQRNKGNFPGRFSGRQFSNSRSEMNVSTLELGDSALYLCASSPSGWGETQYFGPGTRLLVL.